Below are 2 T cell receptor beta chains sequenced from a single sample in a study of cytomegalovirus exposure and HLA in healthy donors. The PCR had 60 Vbeta and 13 Jbeta primers. TCRdb's copy holds only in-frame clones and misses some; the assay was immunoSEQ multiplex PCR. The repertoire consists of approximately 110,000 clones, with around 70% occurring once and the leading ten covering approximately 4.4%. The sample consisted of PBMCs. Every receptor here comes from a man aged 30 to 45 in good health and CMV-seropositive.

The CDR3, as DNA: TGCGCCAGCAGCCAAGTGGTTAGGCTAGCGGGGTCCTACAATGAGCAGTTCTTC. It translates to CASSQVVRLAGSYNEQFF. The chain has TRBV4-3 and TRBJ2-1, with 9 bases matching TRBD2. Trimming at V came to 1 base and at J to 1 base, leaving 8 bases not matched to a gene. CDR1 LGHNA and CDR2 YSLEER come from the germline V gene. This CDR3 has 18 amino acids.

In its sample, this clone was seen a few times. V is TRBV5-1 and J is TRBJ1-2; 9 nucleotides agree with TRBD1. This CDR3 is built from 13 residues. With V trimmed by 4 bases and J by 8 bases, 6 bases remained unmatched. From germline, CDR1 is SGHRS and CDR2 YFSETQ. The CDR3 DNA is TGCGCCAGCAGCGGAGGACAGGGGCGCGGCTACACCTTC. It is translated as CASSGGQGRGYTF.